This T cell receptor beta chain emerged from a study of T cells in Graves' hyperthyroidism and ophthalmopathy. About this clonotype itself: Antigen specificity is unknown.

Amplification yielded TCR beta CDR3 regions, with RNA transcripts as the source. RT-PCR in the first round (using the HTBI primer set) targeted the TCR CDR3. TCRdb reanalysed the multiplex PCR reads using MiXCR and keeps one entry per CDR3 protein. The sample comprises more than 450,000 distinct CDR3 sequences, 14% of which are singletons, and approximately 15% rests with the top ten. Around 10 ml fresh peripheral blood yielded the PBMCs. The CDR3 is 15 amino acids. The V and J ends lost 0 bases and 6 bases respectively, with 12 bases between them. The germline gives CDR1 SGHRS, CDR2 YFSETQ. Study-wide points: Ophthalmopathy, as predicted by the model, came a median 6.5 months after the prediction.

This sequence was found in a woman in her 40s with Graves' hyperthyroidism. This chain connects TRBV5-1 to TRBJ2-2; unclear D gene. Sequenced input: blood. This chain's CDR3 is CASSLAAEVAGELFF. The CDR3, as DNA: TGCGCCAGCAGCTTGGCGGCGGAAGTCGCCGGGGAGCTGTTTTTT.